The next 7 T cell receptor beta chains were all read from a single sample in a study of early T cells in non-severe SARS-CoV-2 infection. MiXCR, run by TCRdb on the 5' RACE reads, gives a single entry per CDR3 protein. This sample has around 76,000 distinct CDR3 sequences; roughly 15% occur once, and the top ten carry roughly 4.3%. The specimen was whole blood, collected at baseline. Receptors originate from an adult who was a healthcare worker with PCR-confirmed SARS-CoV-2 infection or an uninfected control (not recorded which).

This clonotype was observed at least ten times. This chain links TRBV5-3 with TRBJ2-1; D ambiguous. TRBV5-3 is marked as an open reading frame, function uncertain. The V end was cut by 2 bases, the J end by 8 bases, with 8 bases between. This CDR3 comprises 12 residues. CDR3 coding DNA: TGTGCCAGAAGCTTTTTCGCGCATGAGCAGTTCTTC. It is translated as CARSFFAHEQFF.

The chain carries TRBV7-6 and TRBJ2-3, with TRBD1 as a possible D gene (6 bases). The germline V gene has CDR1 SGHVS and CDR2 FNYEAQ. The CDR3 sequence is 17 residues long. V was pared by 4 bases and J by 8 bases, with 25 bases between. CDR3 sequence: CASSSSRLDKPQGTQYF. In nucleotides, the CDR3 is TGTGCCAGCAGCTCCAGCCGGTTAGACAAACCACAGGGTACGCAGTATTTT.

Here the CDR3 reads CASSPDSQNTEAFF. The CDR3 DNA reads TGCGCCAGCAGCCCGGACAGTCAGAACACTGAAGCTTTCTTT. J is TRBJ1-1 and V is TRBV5-1; D is perhaps TRBD1 (6 bases). Between the trimmed V and J ends, which lost 4 bases and 1 base, there was a span of 11 bases. The V gene's germline CDR1 is SGHRS and CDR2 YFSETQ. This CDR3 has 14 amino acids. The complete variable domain, with remaining parts taken from reference TRBV5-1 and TRBJ1-1, reads KAGVTQTPRYLIKTRGQQVTLSCSPISGHRSVSWYQQTPGQGLQFLFEYFSETQRNKGNFPGRFSGRQFSNSRSEMNVSTLELGDSALYLCASSPDSQNTEAFFGQGTRLTVV.

CDR3 sequence (DNA): TGTGCCAGCGCTGGGACAGCTAATGAAAAACTGTTTTTT. It yields the protein CASAGTANEKLFF. The rearrangement joins TRBV2 to TRBJ1-4; 7 nucleotides line up with TRBD1. Trimming took 8 bases from V and 3 from J; bases not matched to a gene: 3. Germline V gene sequence: CDR1 SNHLY, CDR2 FYNNEI. The CDR3 covers 13 residues.

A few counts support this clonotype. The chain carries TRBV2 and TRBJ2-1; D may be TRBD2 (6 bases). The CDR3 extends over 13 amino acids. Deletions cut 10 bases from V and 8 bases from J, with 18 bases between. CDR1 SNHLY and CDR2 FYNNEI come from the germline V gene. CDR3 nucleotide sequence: TGTGCCACTGGGGAGGCTAGTTGGGATGAGCAGTTCTTC. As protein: CATGEASWDEQFF.

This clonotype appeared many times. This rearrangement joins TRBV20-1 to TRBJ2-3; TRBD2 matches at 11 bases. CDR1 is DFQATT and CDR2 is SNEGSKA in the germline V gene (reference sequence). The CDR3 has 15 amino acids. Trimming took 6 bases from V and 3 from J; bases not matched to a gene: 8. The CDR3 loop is CSAPGLADLTDTQYF. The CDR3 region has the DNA TGCAGTGCCCCGGGACTAGCGGACTTAACAGATACGCAGTATTTT.

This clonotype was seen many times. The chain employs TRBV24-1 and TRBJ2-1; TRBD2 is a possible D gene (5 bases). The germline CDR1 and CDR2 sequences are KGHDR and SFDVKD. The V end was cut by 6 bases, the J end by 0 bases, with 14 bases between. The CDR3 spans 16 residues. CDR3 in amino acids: CATSSISASSYNEQFF. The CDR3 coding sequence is TGTGCCACCAGTTCAATTAGCGCCAGCTCCTACAATGAGCAGTTCTTC.